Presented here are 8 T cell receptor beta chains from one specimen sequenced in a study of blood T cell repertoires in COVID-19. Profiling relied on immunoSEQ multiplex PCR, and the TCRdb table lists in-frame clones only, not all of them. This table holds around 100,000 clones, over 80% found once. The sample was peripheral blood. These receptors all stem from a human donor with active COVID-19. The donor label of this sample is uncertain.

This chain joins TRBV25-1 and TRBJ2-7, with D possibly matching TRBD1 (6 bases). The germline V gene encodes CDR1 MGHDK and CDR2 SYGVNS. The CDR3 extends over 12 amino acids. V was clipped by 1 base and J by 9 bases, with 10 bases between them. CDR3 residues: CASSEWGRGQYF. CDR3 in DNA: TGTGCCAGCAGTGAATGGGGCAGGGGGCAGTACTTC.

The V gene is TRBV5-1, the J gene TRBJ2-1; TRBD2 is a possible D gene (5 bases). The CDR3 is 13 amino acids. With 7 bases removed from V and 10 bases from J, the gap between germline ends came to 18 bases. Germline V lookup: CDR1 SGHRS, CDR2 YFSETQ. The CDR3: CASGTDGIGEQFF. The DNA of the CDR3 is TGCGCCAGCGGAACAGACGGGATTGGGGAGCAGTTCTTC.

CDR3 amino acids: CASSQALAGAYEQYF. The CDR3 coding sequence is TGCGCCAGCAGCCAGGCGCTAGCGGGGGCATACGAGCAGTACTTC. This rearrangement joins TRBV4-1 to TRBJ2-7, with 10 nucleotides matching TRBD2. Germline V gives CDR1 MGHRA, CDR2 YSYEKL. After removal of 3 bases from V and 4 bases from J, the junction contained 6 bases not matched to a gene. The CDR3 runs 15 residues.

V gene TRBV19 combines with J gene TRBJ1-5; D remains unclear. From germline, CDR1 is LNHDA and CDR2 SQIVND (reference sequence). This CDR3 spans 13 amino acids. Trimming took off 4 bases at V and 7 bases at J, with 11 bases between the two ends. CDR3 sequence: CASSTPLEQPQHF. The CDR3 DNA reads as TGTGCCAGTAGTACTCCCCTGGAGCAGCCCCAGCATTTT.

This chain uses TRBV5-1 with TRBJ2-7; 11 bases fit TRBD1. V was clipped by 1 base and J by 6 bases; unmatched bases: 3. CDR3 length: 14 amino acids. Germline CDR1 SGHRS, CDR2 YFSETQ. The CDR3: CASSLRGQGVEQYF. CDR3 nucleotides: TGCGCCAGCAGCTTGAGGGGACAGGGGGTCGAGCAGTACTTC.

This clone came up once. As DNA, the CDR3 is TGTGCCAGCAGCTTAGTCGGGGTCGGCTTTGGAACCGGGGAGCTGTTTTTT. Translated, it gives CASSLVGVGFGTGELFF. The gene calls are TRBV11-2 and TRBJ2-2; TRBD2 might be the D (5 bases). The CDR3 is made up of 17 amino acids. The germline gives CDR1 SGHAT, CDR2 FQNNGV. Deletions cut 1 base from V and 5 bases from J, with 17 bases between. The full variable domain, in which reference TRBV11-2 and TRBJ2-2 provide the parts outside the CDR3, is EAGVAQSPRYKIIEKRQSVAFWCNPISGHATLYWYQQILGQGPKLLIQFQNNGVVDDSQLPKDRFSAERLKGVDSTLKIQPAKLEDSAVYLCASSLVGVGFGTGELFFGEGSRLTVL.

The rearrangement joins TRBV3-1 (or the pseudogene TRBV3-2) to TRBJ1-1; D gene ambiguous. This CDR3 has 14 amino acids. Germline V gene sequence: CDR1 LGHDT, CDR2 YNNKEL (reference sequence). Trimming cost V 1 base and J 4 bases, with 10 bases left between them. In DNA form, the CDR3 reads TGTGCCAGCAGCCAAGGTATGCGGGGCACTGAAGCTTTCTTT. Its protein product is CASSQGMRGTEAFF.

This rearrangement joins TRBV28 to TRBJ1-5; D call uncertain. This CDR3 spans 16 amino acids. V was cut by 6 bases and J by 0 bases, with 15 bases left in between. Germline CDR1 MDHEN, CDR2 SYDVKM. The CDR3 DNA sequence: TGTGCCAGCAGCCCTGCAAGTGCGTATAGCAATCAGCCCCAGCATTTT. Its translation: CASSPASAYSNQPQHF.